There are many counts of the clone carrying this T cell receptor beta chain. Its antigen is currently unknown. Findings of the study overall: In terms of TCR gene usage, tumor memory CD4+ T cells clustered together with blood and lymph node memory CD4+ cells, as well as with lymph node naive CD4+ cells.

TCRdb called the 5' RACE reads again in MiXCR, with one record for every CDR3 protein. The top ten clones hold more than 3% of a sample with nearly 55,000 distinct CDR3 sequences, approximately 23% of them seen once. This CDR3 is 14 amino acids long. The ends were cut back, 2 bases at V and 2 bases at J, with 10 bases in the middle. Germline CDR1 is SGHRS and CDR2 is YFSETQ. Sequencing was performed on tumor-infiltrating naive CD4+ T cells sorted from the breast tumor. Subset meaning: naive CD4+ T cells, CD4+CD45RA+CD25-. The clonotype was recovered from a female donor with breast cancer. The rearrangement joins TRBV5-1 to TRBJ1-2; a possible D gene is TRBD1 (6 bases). CDR3 protein: CASSFGQTNYGYTF. CDR3 coding DNA: TGCGCCAGCAGCTTCGGACAGACCAACTATGGCTACACCTTC.